The rows below give T cell receptor beta chains drawn from one sample of a study of circulating CD8 cells and anti-PD-1 response in melanoma. TCRdb passed the reads through MiXCR, listing each CDR3 protein once. The table lists approximately 200 distinct CDR3 sequences, over 13% of them singletons. The sample in question was CD8+ T cells from PBMCs, obtained at baseline or after one month of anti-PD-1 therapy (not recorded which). All receptors come from a human donor with melanoma. The CDR3 runs from the conserved cysteine through the conserved F or W. The D gene is left open where the match is weak. For some rows the clone size is stated as once, few or many, or as a class when expanded; others skip it.

clone size	J gene	V gene	D gene	CDR3 protein	CDR3 DNA
large	TRBJ2-1	TRBV7-6	TRBD1	CASSPYGQGMNNEQFF	TGTGCCAGCAGCCCCTATGGACAGGGGATGAACAATGAGCAGTTCTTC
NA	TRBJ2-7	TRBV28	NA	CASINGPELKSSYEQYF	TGTGCCAGCATCAACGGACCCGAACTTAAGAGCTCCTACGAGCAGTACTTC
large	TRBJ2-1	TRBV12-3/TRBV12-4	TRBD2	CASSAPGLASNEQFF	TGTGCCAGCAGTGCCCCGGGACTAGCGAGCAATGAGCAGTTCTTC
few	TRBJ2-1	TRBV11-2	TRBD1	CASRTGGYNEQFF	TGTGCCAGCAGGACAGGGGGATACAATGAGCAGTTCTTC
medium-sized	TRBJ2-7	TRBV29-1	NA	CSAADASYEQYF	TGCAGCGCCGCAGACGCTTCCTACGAGCAGTACTTC
medium-sized	TRBJ2-1	TRBV29-1	TRBD1	CSGWATGLFNEQFF	TGCAGCGGGTGGGCGACAGGGTTATTTAATGAGCAGTTCTTC
large	TRBJ2-7	TRBV20-1	TRBD2	CSGTPPGLAGRWLQNEQYF	TGCAGTGGCACGCCACCGGGACTAGCGGGGAGATGGTTACAGAACGAGCAGTACTTC
once	TRBJ2-2	TRBV28	NA	CASSFNVGQINAGELFF	TGTGCCAGCAGCTTCAACGTGGGCCAGATTAACGCCGGGGAGCTGTTTTTT
large	TRBJ1-1	TRBV4-2	NA	CASSPSSNTEAFF	TGTGCCAGCAGCCCATCATCAAACACTGAAGCTTTCTTT
large	TRBJ2-1	TRBV27	TRBD2	CASSLQASGRVEQFF	TGTGCCAGCAGTCTCCAGGCTAGCGGGAGGGTTGAGCAGTTCTTC
large	TRBJ2-3	TRBV4-1	TRBD2	CASSLQTSGRDTQYF	TGCGCCAGCAGCCTTCAGACTAGCGGGAGAGATACGCAGTATTTT
medium-sized	TRBJ2-1	TRBV20-1	NA	CSASNRDSFYNEQFF	TGCAGTGCTAGCAACCGGGACTCCTTCTACAATGAGCAGTTCTTC
large	TRBJ1-4	TRBV27	NA	CASSFLRGWGNEKLFF	TGTGCCAGCAGTTTCTTGAGGGGATGGGGTAATGAAAAACTGTTTTTT
large	TRBJ2-7	TRBV20-1	TRBD2	CSARDYLSYEQYF	TGCAGTGCGAGGGACTATCTGAGCTACGAGCAGTACTTC
medium-sized	TRBJ2-7	TRBV28	TRBD2	CASSLEGLAEYSYEQYF	TGTGCCAGCAGTTTAGAAGGACTAGCGGAATACTCCTACGAGCAGTACTTC
large	TRBJ2-6	TRBV28	NA	CASTQQAGANVLTF	TGTGCCAGCACCCAGCAAGCTGGGGCCAACGTCCTGACTTTC
large	TRBJ2-2	TRBV29-1	NA	CSVVTGNTGELFF	TGCAGCGTTGTGACCGGGAACACCGGGGAGCTGTTTTTT
large	TRBJ2-1	TRBV7-9	NA	CASSLASSNEQFF	TGTGCCAGCAGCTTAGCTAGCTCGAATGAGCAGTTCTTC
large	TRBJ2-1	TRBV7-3	NA	CASSLIGSPSSYNEQFF	TGTGCCAGCAGCTTAATCGGCAGCCCCAGCTCCTACAATGAGCAGTTCTTC
large	TRBJ2-7	TRBV5-4	NA	CASSWFESEQYF	TGTGCCAGCAGCTGGTTTGAGAGCGAGCAGTACTTC
large	TRBJ1-1	TRBV24-1	NA	CATSDFEGTAFF	TGTGCCACCAGTGATTTCGAGGGGACAGCTTTCTTT
large	TRBJ2-2	TRBV21-1	NA	CASSNPGPKPGSCFF	NA
large	TRBJ2-5	TRBV29-1	TRBD2	CSVEAIGSGLAGETQYF	TGCAGCGTTGAAGCTATTGGCTCGGGACTAGCGGGAGAGACCCAGTACTTC
medium-sized	TRBJ1-5	TRBV28	TRBD1	CASSFSQGAAYQPQHF	TGTGCCAGCAGTTTTAGTCAGGGGGCGGCCTATCAGCCCCAGCATTTT
hyperexpanded	TRBJ2-7	TRBV28	NA	CASTGGAFYEQYF	TGTGCCAGCACAGGAGGAGCCTTCTACGAGCAGTACTTC
large	TRBJ2-4	TRBV25-1	TRBD1	CASSEGDREINIQYF	TGTGCCAGCAGTGAGGGAGACAGGGAGATAAACATTCAGTACTTC
large	TRBJ2-1	TRBV19	TRBD2	CASNQLAGDYNEQFF	TGTGCCAGTAACCAACTAGCGGGGGACTACAATGAGCAGTTCTTC
medium-sized	TRBJ2-7	TRBV19	NA	CASSIGWDEQYF	TGTGCCAGTAGTATCGGGTGGGACGAGCAGTACTTC
medium-sized	TRBJ2-7	TRBV12-3/TRBV12-4	NA	CASSTLDLASHEQYF	TGTGCCAGCAGTACCCTAGACCTAGCGTCCCACGAGCAGTACTTC
NA	TRBJ2-1	TRBV11-1	NA	CASGLAQGNSYNEQFF	TGTGCCAGCGGCTTAGCACAGGGTAACTCCTACAATGAGCAGTTCTTC
NA	TRBJ2-7	TRBV28	NA	CASSDGPGLKSSYGQYF	TGTGCCAGCAGCGACGGACCCGGACTTAAGAGCTCCTACGGGCAGTACTTC
few	TRBJ2-5	TRBV7-2	NA	CASSRWGAKETQYF	TGTGCCAGCAGCCGATGGGGGGCGAAAGAGACCCAGTACTTC
large	TRBJ2-1	TRBV4-1	TRBD2	CASSQREGSFRYNEQFF	TGCGCCAGCAGCCAACGGGAGGGTTCCTTCAGATACAATGAGCAGTTCTTC
large	TRBJ1-2	TRBV27	NA	CASSLSWRGDYTF	TGTGCCAGCAGTTTATCGTGGAGGGGAGACTACACCTTC
NA	TRBJ2-5	TRBV20-1	TRBD2	CSATGLAGGLREFKMEGTQYF	TGCAGTGCTACGGGACTAGCGGGGGGATTACGCGAGTTCAAAATGGAAGGGACCCAGTACTTC
large	TRBJ2-7	TRBV7-9	TRBD1	CASSLASSGRGSYEQYF	TGTGCCAGCAGCTTAGCATCTTCCGGCAGGGGGTCCTACGAGCAGTACTTC